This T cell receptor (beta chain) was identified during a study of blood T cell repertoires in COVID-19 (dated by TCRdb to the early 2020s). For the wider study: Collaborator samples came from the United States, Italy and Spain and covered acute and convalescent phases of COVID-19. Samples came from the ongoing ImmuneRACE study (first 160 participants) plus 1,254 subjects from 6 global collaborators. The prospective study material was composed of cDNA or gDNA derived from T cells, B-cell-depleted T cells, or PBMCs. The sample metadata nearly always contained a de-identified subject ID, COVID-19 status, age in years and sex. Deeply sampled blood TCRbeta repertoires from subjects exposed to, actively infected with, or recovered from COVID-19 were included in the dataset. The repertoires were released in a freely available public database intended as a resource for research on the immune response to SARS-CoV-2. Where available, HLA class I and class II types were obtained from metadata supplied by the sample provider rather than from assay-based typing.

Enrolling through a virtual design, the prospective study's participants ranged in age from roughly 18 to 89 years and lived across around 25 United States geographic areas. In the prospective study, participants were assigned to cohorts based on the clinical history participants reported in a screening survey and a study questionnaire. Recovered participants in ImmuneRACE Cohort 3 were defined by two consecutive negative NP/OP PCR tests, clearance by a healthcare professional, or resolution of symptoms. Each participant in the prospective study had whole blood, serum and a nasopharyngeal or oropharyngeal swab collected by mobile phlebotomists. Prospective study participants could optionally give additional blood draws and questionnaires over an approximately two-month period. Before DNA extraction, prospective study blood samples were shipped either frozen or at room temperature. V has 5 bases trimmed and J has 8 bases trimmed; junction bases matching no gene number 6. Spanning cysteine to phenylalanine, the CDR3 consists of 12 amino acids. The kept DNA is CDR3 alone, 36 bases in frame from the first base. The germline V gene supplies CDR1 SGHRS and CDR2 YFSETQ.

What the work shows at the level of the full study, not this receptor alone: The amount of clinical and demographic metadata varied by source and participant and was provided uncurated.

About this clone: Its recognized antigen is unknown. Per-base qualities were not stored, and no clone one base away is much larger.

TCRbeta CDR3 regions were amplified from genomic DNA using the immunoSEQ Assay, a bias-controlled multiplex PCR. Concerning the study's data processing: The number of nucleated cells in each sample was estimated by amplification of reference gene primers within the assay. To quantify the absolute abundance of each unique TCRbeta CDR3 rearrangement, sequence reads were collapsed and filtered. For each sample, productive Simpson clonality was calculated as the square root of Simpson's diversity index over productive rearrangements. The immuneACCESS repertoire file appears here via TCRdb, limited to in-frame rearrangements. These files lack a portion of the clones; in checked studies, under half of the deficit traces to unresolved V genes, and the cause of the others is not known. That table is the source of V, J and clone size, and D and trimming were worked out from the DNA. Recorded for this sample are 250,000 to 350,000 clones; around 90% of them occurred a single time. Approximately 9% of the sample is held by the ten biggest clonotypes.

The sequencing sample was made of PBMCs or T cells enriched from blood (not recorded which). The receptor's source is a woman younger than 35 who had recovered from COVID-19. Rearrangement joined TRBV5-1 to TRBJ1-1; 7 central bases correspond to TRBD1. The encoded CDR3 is CASRVLGGEAFF. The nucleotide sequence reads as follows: TGCGCCAGCAGGGTTTTAGGGGGCGAAGCTTTCTTT.